Listed below are T cell receptor beta chains from one sample, sequenced in a study of blood T cell repertoires in COVID-19. Some clones are missing from TCRdb's copy, which holds only in-frame ones; the method was immunoSEQ multiplex PCR. The sample includes approximately 47,000 clones, 84% of them seen just once. Sequenced: peripheral blood. Receptors were obtained from a man aged 60-69 years with acute or convalescent COVID-19. Both conserved end residues are part of each CDR3. D genes are given only for firm matches. The size of a clone is reported for some rows only, either as once, few or many, or as a class for expanded clones.

cdr3_aa,cdr3_nt,v_call,clone_size,j_call,d_call
CATSDLGQGDTGELFF,TGTGCCACCAGTGACCTTGGACAGGGGGACACCGGGGAGCTGTTTTTT,TRBV24-1,.,TRBJ2-2,TRBD1
CAISATASGVQETQYF,TGTGCCATCAGTGCGACGGCTAGCGGGGTTCAAGAGACCCAGTACTTC,TRBV10-3,many,TRBJ2-5,TRBD2
CASSFGDSYEQYF,TGTGCCAGCAGCTTCGGGGACTCCTACGAGCAGTACTTC,TRBV11-3,.,TRBJ2-7,.
CATSGHTINQPQHF,TGTGCCACCAGTGGGCACACCATCAATCAGCCCCAGCATTTT,TRBV24-1,few,TRBJ1-5,.
CASSHPPEKLYSGNTIYF,TGTGCCAGCAGCCACCCGCCCGAGAAACTGTACTCTGGAAACACCATATATTTT,TRBV11-2,many,TRBJ1-3,.
CASSQLALAGGSYNEQFF,TGTGCCAGCAGTCAGTTGGCCCTAGCGGGGGGAAGCTACAATGAGCAGTTCTTC,TRBV7-2,.,TRBJ2-1,TRBD2
CASSLRAGKGNTEAFF,TGTGCCAGCAGCTTACGCGCGGGGAAGGGGAACACTGAAGCTTTCTTT,TRBV21-1,.,TRBJ1-1,.
CASSVGGGGYQPQHF,TGTGCCAGCTCTGTTGGAGGGGGGGGCTATCAGCCCCAGCATTTT,TRBV5-6,.,TRBJ1-5,.
CAWNGLADTQYF,TGTGCCTGGAATGGCCTTGCAGATACGCAGTATTTT,TRBV30,.,TRBJ2-3,.
CASSLVGDRANEQFF,TGCGCCAGCAGCCTAGTGGGCGACAGGGCGAATGAGCAGTTCTTC,TRBV4-1,once,TRBJ2-1,TRBD1
CAISDPGRGEKLFF,TGTGCCATCAGTGACCCCGGCAGGGGTGAAAAACTGTTTTTT,TRBV10-3,.,TRBJ1-4,.
CASSSPPGRNYGYTF,TGTGCCAGCAGCTCCCCCCCGGGGAGGAACTATGGCTACACCTTC,TRBV21-1,.,TRBJ1-2,.
CASSQPRDTSGGDHEQYF,TGCGCCAGCAGCCAACCCAGAGATACTAGCGGGGGGGACCACGAGCAGTACTTC,TRBV4-1,.,TRBJ2-7,TRBD2
CAITTEDRGYNEQFF,TGTGCCATCACCACCGAGGACAGGGGGTACAATGAGCAGTTCTTC,TRBV10-3,.,TRBJ2-1,TRBD1
CASSPARRGQGAAFF,TGTGCCAGCAGCCCAGCCCGAAGAGGACAGGGGGCCGCTTTCTTT,TRBV7-2,.,TRBJ1-1,TRBD1
CASSWDTGGYGYTF,TGTGCCAGCAGCTGGGACACAGGGGGTTATGGCTACACCTTC,TRBV5-6,.,TRBJ1-2,TRBD1
CASRRQGTSYEQYF,TGTGCCAGCAGAAGACAGGGAACCTCCTACGAGCAGTACTTC,TRBV3-1/TRBV3-2,few,TRBJ2-7,TRBD1
CASSLESRGDSYEQYF,TGTGCCAGCAGCTTAGAGAGCAGGGGCGACTCCTACGAGCAGTACTTC,TRBV7-8,once,TRBJ2-7,.
CASSRTVNTGELFF,TGCGCCAGCAGCCGGACAGTAAACACCGGGGAGCTGTTTTTT,TRBV4-1,medium-sized,TRBJ2-2,.
CASSPQGSNQPQHF,TGCGCCAGCAGCCCACAGGGAAGCAATCAGCCCCAGCATTTT,TRBV4-1,.,TRBJ1-5,.
CASSERQDGNTEAFF,TGTGCCAGCAGTGAACGACAGGACGGGAACACTGAAGCTTTCTTT,TRBV6-1,.,TRBJ1-1,.
CASSYGGRGMDGYTF,TGTGCCAGCAGTTACGGTGGGAGGGGCATGGATGGCTACACCTTC,TRBV6-5,.,TRBJ1-2,.
CASSDTGGNTIYF,TGTGCCAGCAGTGATACAGGTGGAAACACCATATATTTT,TRBV2,.,TRBJ1-3,.
CASSQFPSPGRGNTIYF,TGTGCCAGCAGCCAATTCCCATCACCAGGGAGGGGAAACACCATATATTTT,TRBV27,few,TRBJ1-3,.
CASSGGQGYGEQYF,TGTGCCAGCAGCGGGGGACAGGGTTACGGCGAGCAGTACTTC,TRBV5-6,few,TRBJ2-7,TRBD1
CATGGQSFNSPLHF,TGTGCCACGGGGGGCCAGAGCTTTAATTCACCCCTCCACTTT,TRBV7-5,.,TRBJ1-6,.
CASSSDGDYEQYF,TGCGCCAGCAGCTCGGACGGGGACTACGAGCAGTACTTC,TRBV5-1,once,TRBJ2-7,.
CATQWSSGGPLNTGELFF,TGTGCCACCCAATGGTCTAGCGGGGGGCCCTTGAACACCGGGGAGCTGTTTTTT,TRBV19,.,TRBJ2-2,TRBD2
CASSAGQVRGTEAFF,TGTGCCAGCAGTGCGGGACAGGTTCGGGGAACTGAAGCTTTCTTT,TRBV2,.,TRBJ1-1,TRBD1
CASSQGSHSNQPQHF,TGTGCCAGCAGCCAAGGCAGTCATAGCAATCAGCCCCAGCATTTT,TRBV3-1/TRBV3-2,.,TRBJ1-5,.
CASSVSGGAADTQYF,TGCGCCAGCAGCGTTAGCGGGGGGGCCGCAGATACGCAGTATTTT,TRBV5-1,.,TRBJ2-3,TRBD2
CASSSTGTVQYF,TGTGCCAGTAGTTCCACAGGGACCGTGCAGTACTTC,TRBV19,.,TRBJ2-7,.
CASSPGGQPQHF,TGTGCCAGCAGCCCGGGGGGGCAGCCCCAGCATTTT,TRBV7-8,.,TRBJ1-5,.